This TCR beta chain was captured by sequencing in a study of human T cells and chemical hapten exposure. TCRdb used MiXCR to reprocess the RACE reads, holding one entry per CDR3 protein. This table has about 54,000 distinct CDR3 sequences, 9.5% to 10% appearing once. Germline V lookup: CDR1 SQVTM, CDR2 ANQGSEA. This CDR3 contains 14 residues. The trim removed 6 bases at V and 2 bases at J, leaving 7 bases unmatched. Time point reported: patch test 2, 6 weeks after DPC sensitization. As to treatment: therapeutic diphenylcyclopropenone sensitization with weekly scalp DPC. The sample was whole blood, taken in connection with sensitization to the hapten diphenylcyclopropenone (DPC). The chain joins TRBV29-1 to TRBJ2-3; 8 bases are shared with TRBD2. This clonotype was obtained from a woman in her forties or fifties with alopecia areata. Some clones in this sample may be carry-over from other donors' samples. DNA of the CDR3: TGCAGCGTGGCCTTAGCGGGGTCCACAGATACGCAGTATTTT. Protein sequence: CSVALAGSTDTQYF.